The entry below gives a single T cell receptor (beta chain) sequence along with its context. The CDR3 length is 16 residues. V lost 0 bases and J 8 bases, leaving 14 bases between the germline ends. CDR1 is LGHDT, CDR2 YNNKEL, per germline (reference sequence). Everyone who took part was roughly 18 to 89 years old, and they came from 24 US areas. Participants' reported clinical history set cohort assignment. Authors' processing steps: Amplification with reference gene primers provided the estimates of nucleated cell counts. TCRdb's copy holds only in-frame clones and misses some; the assay was immunoSEQ multiplex PCR. The V and J calls and clone size come from that table; D and trimming were worked out from the DNA. The sample shows 200,000 to 250,000 clones, 88% of them seen only once. The source of the sample is a study of blood T cell repertoires in COVID-19. Study at large: Spain, Italy and the United States supplied samples that represented acute and convalescent COVID-19.

The sequence was obtained from a woman aged 45-60 years with acute COVID-19. Input material: PBMCs or T cells enriched from blood (not recorded which). This chain connects TRBV3-1 (or the pseudogene TRBV3-2) to TRBJ1-6; the D is unclear. Written as DNA, the CDR3 is TGTGCCAGCAGCCAAGATTTGGCATCGGGATATTCACCCCTCCACTTT. Translation: CASSQDLASGYSPLHF.